This is a list of T cell receptor beta chains from one sample in a study of PD-L1 blockade in urothelial cancer. Only in-frame clones appear in the TCRdb table, and some are missing; sequencing was by immunoSEQ multiplex PCR. The sample has some 41,000 clones, roughly 85% seen once; the top ten hold around 16%. The sample here was PBMCs, taken around atezolizumab (anti-PD-L1) treatment. The origin of the receptors is a man between 60 and 75 years old with urothelial cancer. The CDR3 runs from the conserved cysteine through the conserved F or W. D genes are given only for firm matches. The size of a clone is reported for some rows only, either as once, few or many, or as a class for expanded clones.

TRBD1	TRBJ2-2	NA	TRBV11-2	CASSPNDRAEYTGELFF	TGTGCCAGCAGCCCCAACGACAGGGCCGAGTACACCGGGGAGCTGTTTTTT
NA	TRBJ1-3	NA	TRBV10-3	CAISESIRGTGNTIYF	TGTGCCATCAGTGAGTCGATCCGGGGGACTGGAAACACCATATATTTT
NA	TRBJ2-2	NA	TRBV6-4	CASSEGGELFF	TGTGCCAGCTCAGAGGGCGGGGAGCTGTTTTTT
TRBD1	TRBJ1-4	NA	TRBV5-1	CASSLGIVQGVNEKLFF	TGCGCCAGCAGCCTGGGAATCGTACAGGGGGTTAATGAAAAACTGTTTTTT
NA	TRBJ1-1	NA	TRBV5-1	CASSLAQDKNTEAFF	TGCGCCAGCAGCTTGGCTCAGGACAAGAACACTGAAGCTTTCTTT
TRBD1	TRBJ1-2	once	TRBV5-1	CASSLGYRGEGYTF	TGCGCCAGCAGCTTGGGATACAGGGGAGAAGGCTACACCTTC
TRBD2	TRBJ2-5	NA	TRBV7-9	CASSPSGSETQYF	TGTGCCAGCAGCCCTAGCGGATCGGAGACCCAGTACTTC
TRBD1	TRBJ1-1	NA	TRBV10-3	CASMTGGVAEAFF	TGTGCCAGTATGACAGGGGGCGTAGCTGAAGCTTTCTTT
TRBD1	TRBJ2-7	NA	TRBV5-1	CASSLGGTGKYEQYF	TGCGCCAGCAGCTTGGGAGGGACAGGCAAGTACGAGCAGTACTTC
NA	TRBJ2-2	NA	TRBV7-2	CASSQWQVNTGELFF	TGTGCCAGCAGCCAATGGCAGGTTAACACCGGGGAGCTGTTTTTT
NA	TRBJ1-5	NA	TRBV15	CATSNRGWLRAQPQHF	TGTGCCACCAGCAATAGGGGATGGTTAAGGGCTCAGCCCCAGCATTTT
NA	TRBJ1-1	NA	TRBV9	CASSPRGGAGYTEAFF	TGTGCCAGCAGCCCCCGCGGAGGGGCCGGTTACACTGAAGCTTTCTTT
NA	TRBJ1-1	NA	TRBV28	CASRIGTWAFF	TGTGCCAGCAGAATAGGGACATGGGCTTTCTTT
TRBD2	TRBJ2-1	NA	TRBV4-2	CASSQDVTSGGIYSYNEQFF	TGTGCCAGCAGCCAAGATGTGACTAGCGGGGGGATCTACTCCTACAATGAGCAGTTCTTC
NA	TRBJ1-2	few	TRBV7-2	CASSSTRQYGYTF	TGTGCCAGCAGCTCTACCCGACAGTATGGCTACACCTTC
NA	TRBJ2-3	NA	TRBV18	CASSPVRRGASTDTQYF	TGTGCCAGCTCACCCGTCCGGCGGGGAGCTAGCACAGATACGCAGTATTTT
NA	TRBJ1-2	few	TRBV29-1	CSVSTGYGYTF	TGCAGCGTGTCGACAGGCTATGGCTACACCTTC
NA	TRBJ2-1	NA	TRBV6-6	CASSYEANEQFF	TGTGCCAGCAGTTACGAGGCGAATGAGCAGTTCTTC
TRBD2	TRBJ2-5	NA	TRBV7-8	CASSLGGGQETQYF	TGTGCCAGCAGCTTAGGGGGAGGGCAAGAGACCCAGTACTTC
NA	TRBJ1-2	NA	TRBV2	CASRRGTVDYGYTF	TGTGCCAGCAGGAGGGGGACCGTGGACTATGGCTACACCTTC
NA	TRBJ1-1	once	TRBV5-1	CASSSGQLNTEAFF	TGCGCCAGCAGCTCAGGACAGTTGAACACTGAAGCTTTCTTT
TRBD1	TRBJ1-4	NA	TRBV2	CASSEGQGASEKLFF	TGTGCCAGCAGCGAAGGACAGGGCGCGAGTGAAAAACTGTTTTTT